Listed below are T cell receptor beta chains from one sample, sequenced in a study of blood T cells in healthy people across ages. Via MiXCR, TCRdb re-called the 5' RACE reads, giving one row per CDR3 protein. The profile shows nearly 800,000 distinct CDR3 sequences, around 25% of them singletons. A further study also used this sample, focusing on T cells of mothers and their children.

The sample was blood. The receptors shown here come from a boy younger than 18 in good health. Each CDR3 is given with its conserved first and last residue. A D gene is named only where the DNA matches it firmly. Rows may omit the clone size; those that give it use once, few, many or a size class.

v_call,d_call,j_call,clone_size,cdr3_nt,cdr3_aa
TRBV5-1,-,TRBJ1-2,few,TGCGCCAGCAGCTTGGAGGGAACCGACTATGGCTACACCTTC,CASSLEGTDYGYTF
TRBV5-1,TRBD1,TRBJ1-4,-,TGCGCCAGCAGCTTGCCGACAGGGGATAGGGAAAAACTGTTTTTT,CASSLPTGDREKLFF
TRBV5-1,-,TRBJ1-1,few,TGCGCCAGCAGCTTGGGGTACGGCACTGAAGCTTTCTTT,CASSLGYGTEAFF
TRBV7-2,-,TRBJ1-1,-,TGTGCCAGCAGCTTAGAAGGGGTAAGAACTGAAGCTTTCTTT,CASSLEGVRTEAFF
TRBV7-2,TRBD2,TRBJ2-1,few,TGTGCCAGCAGCTTAGATGAACTAGCGGGAGCTGGTGAGCAGTTCTTC,CASSLDELAGAGEQFF
TRBV25-1,-,TRBJ1-1,-,TGTGCCAGCTCGGGGAGCGGAAACACTGAAGCTTTCTTT,CASSGSGNTEAFF
TRBV29-1,TRBD2,TRBJ2-1,many,TGCACAACCTTTGGGACTAGCGGGACCAATGAGCAGTTCTTC,CTTFGTSGTNEQFF
TRBV12-3/TRBV12-4,-,TRBJ1-6,many,TGTGCCAGCAGTGTTACGGTTATCTGGTTGCTCTCCTATAATTCACCCCTCCACTTT,CASSVTVIWLLSYNSPLHF
TRBV21-1,-,TRBJ2-1,few,TGTGCCAGCAGCATAGCAGGGGGCTCTGGACCGCCGGCATCCGATGAGCAGTTCTTC,CASSIAGGSGPPASDEQFF
TRBV5-1,TRBD2,TRBJ2-1,-,TGCGCCAGCAGCTTGGGAGGCGGGGGTATGTATGAGCAGTTCTTC,CASSLGGGGMYEQFF
TRBV4-1,TRBD1,TRBJ1-4,few,TGCGCCAGCAGCCAAGACGAGGACAGGGTTTATGAAAAACTGTTTTTT,CASSQDEDRVYEKLFF
TRBV2,TRBD2,TRBJ2-1,-,TGTGCCAGCAGTGAAGAAGGGGGGAGACTAGCGAGATACTACAATGAGCAGTTCTTC,CASSEEGGRLARYYNEQFF
TRBV29-1,-,TRBJ1-2,-,TGCAGCGTTGATTCCGGGCGGTATGGCTACACCTTC,CSVDSGRYGYTF
TRBV20-1,TRBD2,TRBJ2-7,-,TGCAGTGCTAGAGATGGGACTAGCGGGACGGCCGAGCAGTACTTC,CSARDGTSGTAEQYF
TRBV12-3/TRBV12-4,-,TRBJ1-2,-,TGTGCCACCTGTGGGGACTTAATGGGTGGCTACACCTTC,CATCGDLMGGYTF
TRBV29-1,-,TRBJ1-4,once,TGCAGCGTTCAAGAACAGTTCGAAAAACTGTTTTTT,CSVQEQFEKLFF
TRBV29-1,TRBD1,TRBJ2-7,-,TGCAGCGTACCGGGACAGGGTTTGGACGAGCAGTACTTC,CSVPGQGLDEQYF